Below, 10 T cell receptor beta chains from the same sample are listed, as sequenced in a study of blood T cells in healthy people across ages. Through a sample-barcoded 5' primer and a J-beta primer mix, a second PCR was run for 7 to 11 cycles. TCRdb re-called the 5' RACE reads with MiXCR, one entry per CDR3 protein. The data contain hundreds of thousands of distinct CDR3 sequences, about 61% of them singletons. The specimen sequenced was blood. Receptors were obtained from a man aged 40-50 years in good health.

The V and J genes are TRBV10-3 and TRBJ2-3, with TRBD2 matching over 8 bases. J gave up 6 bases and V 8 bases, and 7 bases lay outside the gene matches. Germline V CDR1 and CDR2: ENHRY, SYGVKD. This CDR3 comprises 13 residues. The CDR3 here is CAIRTSKLDTQYF. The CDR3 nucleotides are TGTGCCATCCGGACTAGCAAGTTGGATACGCAGTATTTT.

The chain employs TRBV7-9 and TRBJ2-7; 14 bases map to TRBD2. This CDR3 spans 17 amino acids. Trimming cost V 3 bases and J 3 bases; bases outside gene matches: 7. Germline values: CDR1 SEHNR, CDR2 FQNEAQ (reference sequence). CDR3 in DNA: TGTGCCAGCAGCTTTGGGGGACTAGCGGGAGAGGGCTACGAGCAGTACTTC. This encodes CASSFGGLAGEGYEQYF.

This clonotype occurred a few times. CDR3 protein: CASRDSIAGVEQFF. As DNA, the CDR3 is TGTGCCAGCAGGGACAGCATAGCGGGGGTTGAGCAGTTCTTC. This chain uses TRBV12-3 or TRBV12-4 with TRBJ2-1; 9 bases match TRBD2. J was trimmed by 9 bases and V by 6 bases; bases with no gene match: 9. The CDR3 length is 14 residues.

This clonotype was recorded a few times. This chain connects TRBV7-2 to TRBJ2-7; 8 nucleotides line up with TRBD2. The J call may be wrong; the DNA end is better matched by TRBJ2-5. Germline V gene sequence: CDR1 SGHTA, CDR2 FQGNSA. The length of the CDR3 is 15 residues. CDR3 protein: CASSLVGRGAGTQYF. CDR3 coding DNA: TGTGCCAGCAGCTTGGTGGGGCGGGGGGCAGGGACCCAGTACTTC.

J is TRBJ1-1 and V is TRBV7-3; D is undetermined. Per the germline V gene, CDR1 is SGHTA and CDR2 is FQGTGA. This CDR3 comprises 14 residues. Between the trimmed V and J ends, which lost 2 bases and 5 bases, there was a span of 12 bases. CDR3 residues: CASSLVRFKTEAFF. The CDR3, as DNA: TGTGCCAGCAGCTTAGTTCGGTTTAAGACTGAAGCTTTCTTT.

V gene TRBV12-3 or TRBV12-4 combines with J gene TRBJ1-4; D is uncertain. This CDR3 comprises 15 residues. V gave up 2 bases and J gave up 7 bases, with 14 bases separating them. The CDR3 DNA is TGTGCCAGCAGTTTACGCTTGAGGGCTGGTGAAAAACTGTTTTTT. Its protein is CASSLRLRAGEKLFF.

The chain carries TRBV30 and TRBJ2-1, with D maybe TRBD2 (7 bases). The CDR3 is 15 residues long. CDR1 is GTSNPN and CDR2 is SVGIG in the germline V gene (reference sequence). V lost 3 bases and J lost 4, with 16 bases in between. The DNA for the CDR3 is TGTGCCTGGAGCCGTGGGGGGGCCGGTTACAATGAGCAGTTCTTC. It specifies CAWSRGGAGYNEQFF.

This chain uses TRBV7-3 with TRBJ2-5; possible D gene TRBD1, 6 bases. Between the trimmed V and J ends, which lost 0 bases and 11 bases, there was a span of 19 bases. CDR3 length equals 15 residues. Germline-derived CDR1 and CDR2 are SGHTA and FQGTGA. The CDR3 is CASSLTGARFNEQYF. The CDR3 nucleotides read TGTGCCAGCAGCTTAACGGGGGCCAGATTCAATGAGCAGTACTTC.

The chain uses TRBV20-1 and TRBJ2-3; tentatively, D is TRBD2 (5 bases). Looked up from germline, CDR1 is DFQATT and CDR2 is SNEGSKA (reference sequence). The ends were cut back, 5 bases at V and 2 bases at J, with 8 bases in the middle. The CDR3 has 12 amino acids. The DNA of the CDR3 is TGCAGTGCTGGCGGGCACACAGATACGCAGTATTTT. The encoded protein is CSAGGHTDTQYF.

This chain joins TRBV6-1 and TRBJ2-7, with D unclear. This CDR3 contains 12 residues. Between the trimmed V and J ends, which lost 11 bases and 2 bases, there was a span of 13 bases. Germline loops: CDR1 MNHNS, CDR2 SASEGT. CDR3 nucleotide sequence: TGTGCCGGCAATGGCGAAACCTACGAGCAGTACTTC. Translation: CAGNGETYEQYF.